This TCR beta chain comes out of a study of blood T cell repertoires in COVID-19 (dated by TCRdb to between 2020 and 2021). Context from the whole study: Collaborator samples came from the United States, Italy and Spain and covered acute and convalescent phases of COVID-19. The material from the prospective study consisted of cDNA or gDNA derived from T cells, B-cell-depleted T cells, or PBMCs. Subjects who had been exposed to COVID-19, were actively infected with it, or had recovered from it provided the deeply sampled blood TCRbeta repertoires that made up the dataset. The repertoires were made available in a free public database intended to serve as a resource for research on the immune response to SARS-CoV-2. The samples were drawn from the first 160 participants of the ongoing ImmuneRACE study and from about 1,200 subjects provided by 6 global collaborators. Sample metadata almost always included a de-identified subject ID, COVID-19 status, age in years and sex. HLA class I and class II types, where available, came from metadata supplied by the sample provider rather than from assay-based typing. Beyond this particular receptor, the publication reports: The amount of clinical and demographic metadata varied by source and participant and was provided uncurated.

TCRbeta CDR3 regions were amplified from genomic DNA using the immunoSEQ Assay, a bias-controlled multiplex PCR. The authors processed their data as follows. The number of nucleated cells in each sample was estimated from the amplification of reference gene primers within the assay. Sequence reads were collapsed and filtered to measure the absolute abundance of every unique TCRbeta CDR3 rearrangement. Productive Simpson clonality was computed per sample as the square root of Simpson's diversity index over productive rearrangements. TCRdb limited this immuneACCESS table to in-frame rearrangements with V and J called. A share of clones is missing; checked studies link under half to unresolved V genes, and the rest is unexplained. That table supplies the V and J calls and clone size; D and trimming were determined from the DNA. In all, the sample holds over 150,000 clones, and about 86% of those were seen once. Together, the top ten hold 11% of the sample.

The collaborating institutions used their own protocols to collect whole blood in K2EDTA tubes. Collaborator samples were shipped for TCRbeta analysis as frozen whole blood, isolated PBMCs, or DNA extracted from either sample type. A single count supports this clone. This clone's antigen is unknown. The input lacks base qualities; no much larger clone sits a single base away. V is cut by 4 bases and J by 2 bases, and the space between the germline ends is 10 bases. The CDR1 and CDR2 encoded by the germline V gene are MDHEN and SYDVKM. The CDR3, cysteine through phenylalanine, is 14 amino acids long. Solely the CDR3 DNA is kept, with 42 bases framed from the first base.

The receptor's source is a man between 65 and 80 years old with active or convalescent COVID-19. Source material: peripheral blood. The chain links TRBV28 with TRBJ2-3, with a tentative D gene TRBD2 over 7 matching bases. The CDR3 has the sequence CASSWGGHTDTQYF. The DNA sequence follows: TGTGCCAGCAGTTGGGGGGGGCACACAGATACGCAGTATTTT.